This TCR beta chain was recorded in a study of beta chain features in type 1 diabetes. About the research overall: Summed over all samples, the examined sorted cells came to roughly 110,000,000.

The entirety of the isolated RNA underwent reverse transcription, so expressed TCRB transcripts were sequenced. A few million reads were obtained on average from naive, central memory and regulatory T cell samples. Sequencing was performed with immunoSEQ multiplex PCR; in TCRdb, only in-frame clones are kept and a portion is missing. The repertoire consists of around 650,000 clones, with roughly 12% occurring once and the leading ten covering more than 0.1%. Turning to this clone: Antigen specificity is unknown.

Germline V gene sequence: CDR1 SNHLY, CDR2 FYNNEI. V was trimmed by 3 bases and J by 3 bases, leaving 6 bases between them. This CDR3 has 13 amino acids. The study's findings and limits: A moderate, significant TCRB CDR3 shortening appeared in type 1 diabetes across four CD4+ subsets. Among type 1 diabetes patients, VDJ junctions had fewer insertions and more deletions. cDNA-based reads could over-represent cells with high TCR expression.

This rearrangement joins TRBV2 to TRBJ1-3; D remains ambiguous. Sequenced sample: naive CD4+ T cells from blood. The receptor comes from a man under 40 with type 1 diabetes. The CDR3 sequence is CASSDGSGNTIYF. In DNA form, the CDR3 reads TGTGCCAGCAGTGATGGAAGTGGAAACACCATATATTTT. Complete variable domain (other parts from reference TRBV2 and TRBJ1-3): EPEVTQTPSHQVTQMGQEVILRCVPISNHLYFYWYRQILGQKVEFLVSFYNNEISEKSEIFDDQFSVERPDGSNFTLKIRSTKLEDSAMYFCASSDGSGNTIYFGEGSWLTVV.